This is a list of T cell receptor beta chains from one sample in a study of siplizumab effects on memory and regulatory T cells. Profiled with immunoSEQ multiplex PCR; TCRdb holds only in-frame clones, not every one. The sample yields roughly 68,000 clones, over 80% seen once. Sequenced sample: memory CD4+ T cells sorted from blood. The receptors here all came from a human donor in good health. Both conserved end residues are part of each CDR3. D genes are given only for firm matches. Clone size, where shown, is once, few, many, or a class for clones that have expanded.

d_gene,v_gene,j_gene,abundance,CDR3aa,CDR3nt
TRBD2,TRBV10-3,TRBJ2-1,few,CAISDSIAGTEQFF,TGTGCCATCAGTGACTCAATAGCGGGGACTGAGCAGTTCTTC
NA,TRBV18,TRBJ1-1,NA,CASSYQGGNTEAFF,TGTGCCAGCTCATATCAGGGAGGAAACACTGAAGCTTTCTTT
NA,TRBV7-3,TRBJ1-1,NA,CASSSRHPNTEAFF,TGTGCCAGCAGCTCGCGACATCCAAACACTGAAGCTTTCTTT
TRBD1,TRBV5-1,TRBJ1-1,NA,CASSYTGDTEAFF,TGCGCCAGCAGTTATACAGGGGACACTGAAGCTTTCTTT
TRBD2,TRBV27,TRBJ2-1,few,CASSLRSFLAGSLYNEQFF,TGTGCCAGCAGTTTAAGGAGTTTTCTAGCGGGAAGCCTCTACAATGAGCAGTTCTTC
TRBD1,TRBV6-1,TRBJ1-2,NA,CASSEGQGIQYGYTF,TGTGCCAGCAGTGAGGGACAGGGAATTCAGTATGGCTACACCTTC
TRBD1,TRBV7-8,TRBJ1-4,NA,CASSKTGFINEKLFF,TGTGCCAGCAGCAAGACAGGGTTCATCAATGAAAAACTGTTTTTT
NA,TRBV5-1,TRBJ2-6,once,CASSRQYSGANVLTF,TGCGCCAGCAGCAGGCAGTACTCTGGGGCCAACGTCCTGACTTTC
NA,TRBV19,TRBJ2-1,NA,CASSIDLGLGFEQFF,TGTGCCAGTAGTATAGATCTAGGCCTTGGGTTTGAGCAGTTCTTC
NA,TRBV11-1,TRBJ1-1,NA,CASSLGARQKGRITEAFF,TGTGCCAGCAGCTTAGGGGCCCGACAGAAAGGGCGTATCACTGAAGCTTTCTTT
TRBD1,TRBV28,TRBJ1-2,NA,CASSLWNQGAYYGYTF,TGTGCCAGCAGTTTATGGAACCAGGGGGCGTACTATGGCTACACCTTC
NA,TRBV15,TRBJ2-7,NA,CATSRGLNSGYEQYF,TGTGCCACCAGCAGAGGACTAAACTCGGGCTACGAGCAGTACTTC
NA,TRBV6-6,TRBJ1-2,NA,CASNLGSNYGYTF,TGTGCCAGCAACCTAGGATCTAACTATGGCTACACCTTC
NA,TRBV11-3,TRBJ2-1,NA,CASSVGTSNYNEQFF,TGTGCCAGCAGCGTCGGGACTTCCAACTACAATGAGCAGTTCTTC
NA,TRBV7-9,TRBJ2-3,NA,CASSLGQGDGDTQYF,TGTGCCAGCAGCTTAGGGCAGGGCGATGGAGATACGCAGTATTTT
TRBD2,TRBV2,TRBJ2-1,NA,CASRIGLADNEQFF,TGTGCCAGCCGGATCGGACTAGCGGACAATGAGCAGTTCTTC
NA,TRBV5-6,TRBJ2-7,NA,CASSMDKPGEQYF,TGTGCCAGCAGCATGGACAAACCGGGTGAGCAGTACTTC
NA,TRBV5-5,TRBJ1-1,NA,CASSLNRKNTEAFF,TGTGCCAGCAGCTTGAACAGGAAGAACACTGAAGCTTTCTTT
TRBD2,TRBV11-3,TRBJ2-2,NA,CASSITSGRSGDGELFF,TGTGCCAGCAGCATAACTAGCGGGAGATCGGGGGACGGGGAGCTGTTTTTT
TRBD1,TRBV7-9,TRBJ2-5,NA,CASSLGDRDPETQYF,TGTGCCAGCAGCTTAGGGGACAGGGATCCAGAGACCCAGTACTTC
NA,TRBV7-2,TRBJ1-1,NA,CASSLDHMSGTEAFF,TGTGCCAGCAGCTTAGATCATATGAGTGGCACTGAAGCTTTCTTT
NA,TRBV28,TRBJ2-3,NA,CASSPRNTQYF,TGTGCCAGCAGTCCCCGAAATACGCAGTATTTT
NA,TRBV5-1,TRBJ2-7,NA,CARRRAYWDEQYF,TGCGCCCGACGGCGGGCTTATTGGGACGAGCAGTACTTC
NA,TRBV18,TRBJ1-2,NA,CASSPANRDYGYTF,TGTGCCAGCTCACCGGCCAATAGGGACTATGGCTACACCTTC
NA,TRBV11-2,TRBJ2-7,NA,CASSLRGRYEQYF,TGTGCCAGCAGCTTACGCGGAAGGTACGAGCAGTACTTC
NA,TRBV14,TRBJ2-1,once,CASSQEQGRLQDNEQFF,TGTGCCAGCAGCCAAGAACAGGGGAGGCTACAGGACAATGAGCAGTTCTTC
NA,TRBV4-2,TRBJ1-5,NA,CASSRDTVNSNQPQHF,TGTGCCAGCAGCCGTGACACAGTGAATAGCAATCAGCCCCAGCATTTT
NA,TRBV7-2,TRBJ1-4,NA,CASSAGSNNEKLFF,TGTGCCAGCAGCGCCGGTAGCAATAATGAAAAACTGTTTTTT
NA,TRBV30,TRBJ2-1,NA,CAWSDYEQFF,TGTGCCTGGTCTGACTATGAGCAGTTCTTC
TRBD1,TRBV30,TRBJ1-5,many,CAWSGTGHQPQHF,TGTGCCTGGAGTGGGACAGGGCATCAGCCCCAGCATTTT
TRBD1,TRBV30,TRBJ1-2,once,CAWSIGGHGYTF,TGTGCCTGGAGTATAGGGGGCCATGGCTACACCTTC
NA,TRBV25-1,TRBJ2-7,NA,CASRGGPYEQYF,TGTGCCAGCAGGGGGGGCCCCTACGAGCAGTACTTC
NA,TRBV5-1,TRBJ1-1,NA,CASSLVSARNTEAFF,TGCGCCAGCAGCTTGGTAAGTGCAAGGAACACTGAAGCTTTCTTT
NA,TRBV27,TRBJ2-6,few,CASSLRWTKGGWANVLTF,TGTGCCAGCAGTTTAAGGTGGACCAAAGGTGGCTGGGCCAACGTCCTGACTTTC
NA,TRBV11-3,TRBJ2-6,NA,CASSTFSSGANVLTF,TGTGCCAGCAGTACGTTTTCTTCTGGGGCCAACGTCCTGACTTTC
NA,TRBV7-8,TRBJ2-2,NA,CASSLRATGELFF,TGTGCCAGCAGCTTACGGGCCACCGGGGAGCTGTTTTTT
NA,TRBV6-6,TRBJ1-1,NA,CASSNVGTEAFF,TGTGCCAGCAGCAACGTAGGGACTGAAGCTTTCTTT
NA,TRBV7-2,TRBJ1-5,NA,CASSLDLEQPQHF,TGTGCCAGCAGCTTAGATCTCGAACAGCCCCAGCATTTT
NA,TRBV5-4,TRBJ2-2,few,CASSLDAGELFF,TGTGCCAGCAGCTTAGACGCCGGGGAGCTGTTTTTT
TRBD2,TRBV9,TRBJ2-3,NA,CASSASGRASDTQYF,TGTGCCAGCAGCGCTAGCGGGAGGGCCTCAGATACGCAGTATTTT
TRBD2,TRBV6-1,TRBJ2-7,NA,CASTGGRLAGGEQYF,TGTGCCAGCACGGGAGGGAGACTAGCGGGCGGCGAGCAGTACTTC
TRBD2,TRBV10-3,TRBJ2-3,NA,CAISGASGGITDTQYF,TGTGCCATCAGCGGGGCTAGCGGGGGGATCACAGATACGCAGTATTTT
NA,TRBV6-1,TRBJ1-2,once,CASRYRDTSNYGYTF,TGTGCCAGCAGGTACCGGGACACCTCTAACTATGGCTACACCTTC
NA,TRBV7-8,TRBJ2-5,NA,CASSLGEWETQYF,TGTGCCAGCAGCTTAGGGGAGTGGGAGACCCAGTACTTC
NA,TRBV10-3,TRBJ2-2,NA,CAISESPNSDPTGELFF,TGTGCCATCAGTGAGTCGCCCAACAGTGACCCCACCGGGGAGCTGTTTTTT
NA,TRBV2,TRBJ2-7,NA,CASSEEKYEQYF,TGTGCCAGCAGTGAAGAGAAATACGAGCAGTACTTC
NA,TRBV6-6,TRBJ2-7,NA,CASSYPLGKNNYEQYF,TGTGCCAGCAGTTACCCCCTGGGGAAGAACAACTACGAGCAGTACTTC
TRBD2,TRBV4-1,TRBJ2-3,NA,CASSPTSGTFDTQYF,TGCGCCAGCAGCCCGACTAGCGGGACCTTTGATACGCAGTATTTT
NA,TRBV2,TRBJ2-2,NA,CASSERPANTGELFF,TGTGCCAGCAGTGAAAGACCCGCGAACACCGGGGAGCTGTTTTTT
NA,TRBV11-3,TRBJ2-1,NA,CASSLVGTYNEQFF,TGTGCCAGCAGCTTAGTTGGGACCTACAATGAGCAGTTCTTC
NA,TRBV19,TRBJ2-4,NA,CASSKQGGTKNIQYF,TGTGCCAGTAGTAAACAGGGAGGTACCAAAAACATTCAGTACTTC
NA,TRBV6-1,TRBJ1-2,once,CASSDMSRQTYGYTF,TGTGCCAGCAGTGATATGTCGCGCCAAACATATGGCTACACCTTC